These 22 T cell receptor beta chains were sequenced from one sample in a study of siplizumab effects on memory and regulatory T cells. Repertoires were generated with immunoSEQ multiplex PCR, while TCRdb's copy carries only in-frame clones and drops some. The repertoire holds some 120,000 clones, with about 94% as singletons. The sequencing sample was made of non-Treg CD4+ T cells sorted from blood. The receptor source for this set is a human donor in good health.

V gene TRBV10-3 combines with J gene TRBJ2-3; 8 bases agree with TRBD2. CDR1 ENHRY and CDR2 SYGVKD come from the germline V gene. V dropped 8 bases and J dropped 5; count of bases not matched to a gene: 15. This CDR3 is built from 16 residues. CDR3 residues: CAIHPGSGALGDTQYF. The CDR3 DNA is TGTGCCATCCATCCGGGTAGCGGGGCCCTGGGAGATACGCAGTATTTT.

The chain couples TRBV4-1 to TRBJ2-6; tentative D call: TRBD1 (7 bases). V dropped 0 bases and J dropped 3 bases, with 18 bases sitting between them. Germline CDR1 is MGHRA and CDR2 is YSYEKL. The CDR3 consists of 19 residues. CDR3 amino acids: CASSQDHPGGNLGANVLTF. The CDR3 coding sequence is TGCGCCAGCAGCCAAGATCATCCAGGGGGGAACCTTGGGGCCAACGTCCTGACTTTC.

V is TRBV10-3 and J is TRBJ1-2; a possible D gene is TRBD1 (5 bases). This CDR3 has 14 amino acids. In germline, CDR1 is ENHRY, CDR2 SYGVKD. The V and J ends lost 2 bases and 2 bases respectively, with 9 bases between them. The CDR3 is CAISEGTVNYGYTF. CDR3 nucleotides: TGTGCCATCAGTGAGGGGACGGTGAACTATGGCTACACCTTC.

The chain links TRBV5-5 to TRBJ2-1; D perhaps matches TRBD2 (6 bases). V lost 0 bases to trimming and J lost 5 bases, with 15 bases between them. The germline V gene encodes CDR1 SGHKS and CDR2 YYEKEE (reference sequence). The CDR3 is 16 amino acids. CDR3 residues: CASSLATGTSHNEQFF. In DNA, the CDR3 is TGTGCCAGCAGCTTGGCCACGGGGACTTCTCACAATGAGCAGTTCTTC.

The J gene is TRBJ2-1, the V gene TRBV5-1, with TRBD2 identical over 8 bases. V gave up 4 bases and J gave up 7 bases; unmatched junction bases: 13. Germline CDR1 is SGHRS and CDR2 is YFSETQ. The CDR3 totals 16 residues. This chain's CDR3 is CASSPALLAVPNEQFF. In nucleotides, the CDR3 is TGCGCCAGCAGCCCCGCGTTACTAGCGGTGCCAAATGAGCAGTTCTTC.

The rearrangement uses TRBV11-2 and TRBJ2-5, with TRBD2 matching 12 bases. CDR3 size: 15 residues. Germline CDR1 and CDR2: SGHAT and FQNNGV. Germline trimming cut 5 bases from V and 3 bases from J; bases unmatched to any gene: 4. The CDR3: CASSAGLAGKETQYF. CDR3 sequence (DNA): TGTGCCAGCAGCGCCGGACTAGCGGGGAAAGAGACCCAGTACTTC. Looking up the rest from reference TRBV11-2 and TRBJ2-5 gives the full variable domain: EAGVAQSPRYKIIEKRQSVAFWCNPISGHATLYWYQQILGQGPKLLIQFQNNGVVDDSQLPKDRFSAERLKGVDSTLKIQPAKLEDSAVYLCASSAGLAGKETQYFGPGTRLLVL.

This clone is a singleton in its sample. The chain carries TRBV6-6 and TRBJ2-7; D unresolved. The V gene's germline CDR1 is MNHNY and CDR2 SVGAGI (reference sequence). The CDR3 is 14 residues long. V was pared by 0 bases and J by 3 bases, with 9 bases between. CDR3: CASSYSSGFYEQYF. The CDR3 nucleotides are TGTGCCAGCAGTTACTCGTCAGGATTCTACGAGCAGTACTTC.

The chain combines TRBV7-6 with TRBJ1-4; D is possibly TRBD1 (6 bases). The V and J ends lost 5 bases and 5 bases respectively, with 9 bases between them. The V gene's germline CDR1 is SGHVS and CDR2 FNYEAQ. The CDR3 runs to 13 residues. CDR3 sequence (DNA): TGTGCCAGCAGCCAAGACAGGAATGAAAAACTGTTTTTT. Translated: CASSQDRNEKLFF.

J is TRBJ2-3 and V is TRBV6-4, with D tentatively TRBD1 (7 bases). The CDR3 extends over 15 amino acids. Between the trimmed V and J ends, which lost 6 bases and 5 bases, there was a span of 18 bases. Germline V gene data show CDR1 as MRHNA and CDR2 as SNTAGT. CDR3 loop: CASSQWTGGGDTQYF. The CDR3 DNA sequence: TGTGCCAGCAGCCAATGGACAGGAGGGGGAGATACGCAGTATTTT.

V gene TRBV2 combines with J gene TRBJ2-2; 7 positions match TRBD1. The CDR3 totals 16 residues. The J segment lost 6 bases and the V segment lost 8 bases, leaving 15 bases of the junction unmatched. Per germline, CDR1 SNHLY and CDR2 FYNNEI. The CDR3 spells CASVGGRDRRAGELFF. CDR3 DNA sequence: TGTGCCAGCGTTGGGGGCCGGGACAGACGGGCCGGGGAGCTGTTTTTT.

CDR3 nucleotide sequence: TGCGCCAGCAGCTTGGGGGGCCCGGAGGGTGAGCAGTTCTTC. The encoded protein is CASSLGGPEGEQFF. The genes are TRBV5-1 and TRBJ2-1, with a tentative D call TRBD2 (6 bases). The ends were cut back, 0 bases at V and 9 bases at J, with 13 bases in the middle. Per germline, CDR1 SGHRS and CDR2 YFSETQ. This CDR3 spans 14 amino acids.

V usage is TRBV2 and J usage is TRBJ2-7; 12 bases are a match to TRBD2. The V segment lost 7 bases and the J segment 5 bases; nucleotides outside the gene matches: 9. CDR3 length: 15 amino acids. Per germline, CDR1 SNHLY and CDR2 FYNNEI. The CDR3 coding sequence is TGTGCCAGCATTATGACTAGCGGGAGCGTTAACGAGCAGTACTTC. Its protein product is CASIMTSGSVNEQYF.

The CDR3 sequence: CASSLRPAGEYEQYF. The CDR3 region has the DNA TGTGCCAGCAGCTTGAGGCCAGCGGGGGAGTACGAGCAGTACTTC. The rearrangement uses TRBV5-8 and TRBJ2-7; TRBD2 matches at 8 bases. The CDR3 loop spans 15 amino acids. Germline CDR1 and CDR2: SGHTS and YDEGEE. The J segment lost 4 bases and the V segment lost 1 base, leaving 7 bases of the junction unmatched.

In its sample, this clone was seen once. The chain carries TRBV4-2 and TRBJ2-3; weak D call: TRBD2 (5 bases). The V gene's germline CDR1 is LGHNA and CDR2 YNFKEQ. Trimming shortened V by 0 bases and J by 6 bases, and 16 bases separated the two germline ends. The CDR3 consists of 16 residues. CDR3 DNA sequence: TGTGCCAGCAGCCAAGAAAAACTAGTTGGATTGGATACGCAGTATTTT. This gives the protein CASSQEKLVGLDTQYF.

The chain combines TRBV19 with TRBJ1-5; possible D gene TRBD1, 6 bases. This CDR3 contains 15 residues. The germline V gene has CDR1 LNHDA and CDR2 SQIVND (reference sequence). The V and J ends lost 5 bases and 6 bases respectively, with 17 bases between them. In DNA, the CDR3 is TGTGCCAGTAGTGAATCGGGGACAAGAATTCAGCCCCAGCATTTT. Its translation: CASSESGTRIQPQHF.

The CDR3 sequence: CASSMGLAGAPYNEQFF. DNA for the CDR3: TGTGCCAGCAGCATGGGACTAGCGGGAGCCCCCTACAATGAGCAGTTCTTC. J is TRBJ2-1 and V is TRBV5-4; 14 bases agree with TRBD2. Germline V lookup: CDR1 SGHNT, CDR2 YYREEE (reference sequence). The CDR3 length is 17 residues. Germline trimming cut 4 bases from V and 2 bases from J; bases unmatched to any gene: 5.

The chain links TRBV15 to TRBJ1-3; D remains ambiguous. V gave up 4 bases and J gave up 3 bases, with 1 base separating them. The CDR3 loop spans 11 amino acids. Germline-derived CDR1 and CDR2 are LNHNV and YYDKDF (reference sequence). The CDR3 sequence is CATSNGNTIYF. The CDR3 DNA reads TGTGCCACCAGCAATGGAAACACCATATATTTT.

V gene TRBV7-6 combines with J gene TRBJ2-2; 10 positions agree with TRBD2. CDR1 is SGHVS, CDR2 FNYEAQ, per germline. The CDR3 is 16 amino acids. V lost 6 bases and J lost 1; bases outside the gene matches: 5. The CDR3 is CASSATSGENTGELFF. The CDR3 DNA follows: TGTGCCAGCAGTGCCACTAGCGGGGAGAACACCGGGGAGCTGTTTTTT.

This rearrangement joins TRBV5-3 to TRBJ2-5; 7 bases map to TRBD2. Being an ORF, TRBV5-3 has a function that is uncertain. V dropped 4 bases and J dropped 4; count of bases not matched to a gene: 4. CDR3 length equals 13 residues. This CDR3 is CARSPTSVETQYF. CDR3 nucleotide sequence: TGTGCCAGAAGCCCAACTAGCGTAGAGACCCAGTACTTC.

This sequence joins TRBV4-1 and TRBJ2-2; perhaps TRBD2 as D (5 bases). Germline CDR1 MGHRA, CDR2 YSYEKL. The CDR3 covers 15 residues. V lost 1 base and J 1 base, leaving 7 bases between the germline ends. The CDR3 reads CASSQGRGNTGELFF. Written as DNA, the CDR3 is TGCGCCAGCAGCCAAGGACGGGGGAACACCGGGGAGCTGTTTTTT.

The chain uses TRBV7-9 and TRBJ1-2; D is unresolved. The CDR3 covers 13 residues. V lost 2 bases and J lost 3, with 7 bases in between. Germline-derived CDR1 and CDR2 are SEHNR and FQNEAQ (reference sequence). CDR3 in DNA: TGTGCCAGCAGCTTAATGGGAGACTATGGCTACACCTTC. Translation gives CASSLMGDYGYTF.

This clone was found once. The J gene is TRBJ1-2, the V gene TRBV5-1, with TRBD1 matching 9 bases. The CDR3 is made up of 17 amino acids. Trimming at V came to 1 base and at J to 3 bases, leaving 10 bases not matched to a gene. Germline assignment: CDR1 SGHRS and CDR2 YFSETQ. The DNA for the CDR3 is TGCGCCAGCAGCTTGCCGGGACAGGGTGGGGTAGACTATGGCTACACCTTC. It specifies CASSLPGQGGVDYGYTF.